The 2 T cell receptor beta chains given below trace back to one sample, sequenced in a study of shared clonotypes between healthy human individuals. Naive CD8 cells lacked CD45RO, underwent positive selection for CCR7 and left out terminally differentiated effector memory CD45RA+ cells. Clones were sequenced by immunoSEQ multiplex PCR, and TCRdb holds only the in-frame ones, with some missing. Found here are some 2 million clones, about 95% of them singletons; the top ten hold about 1.1%. Material: naive CD8+ T cells sorted from blood. All receptors come from a young man in good health.

The chain uses TRBV7-8 and TRBJ2-7; 8 positions agree with TRBD1. Germline values: CDR1 SGHVS, CDR2 FQNEAQ. The trim removed 3 bases at V and 0 bases at J, leaving 7 bases unmatched. The CDR3 totals 16 residues. The CDR3 is CASSLGGQGSSYEQYF. The CDR3 bases are TGTGCCAGCAGCTTGGGCGGACAGGGAAGCTCCTACGAGCAGTACTTC.

In this sample, this clone turned up once. Other DNA sequences in the same sample also yield this CDR3. The J gene is TRBJ2-7, the V gene TRBV10-3; TRBD2 aligns across 10 bases. Germline V gene sequence: CDR1 ENHRY, CDR2 SYGVKD. The V segment lost 6 bases and the J segment 3 bases; nucleotides outside the gene matches: 2. The length of the CDR3 is 13 residues. CDR3 bases: TGTGCCATCAGGGCTAGCGGGAGCTACGAGCAGTACTTC. As protein: CAIRASGSYEQYF.